This passage covers 18 T cell receptor beta chains from one sample sequenced in a study of spatial heterogeneity in lung cancer (dated by TCRdb to 2018 to 2020). Library method: 5' RACE. Sequenced on a NextSeq 500. The raw public data were reprocessed by TCRdb itself: fastp quality trimming at Q25, MiXCR clonotype calling, in-frame beta chains only. A single entry per CDR3 protein holds the most common genes and DNA from its merged rows. Here the sample has around 100,000 distinct CDR3 sequences; 4% to 4.5% occur a single time. The ten largest make up 21% of the sample. Overall results and qualifications from the work: The tumor nonsynonymous mutation count correlated with the number of expanded alpha and beta TCRs within the tumor.

These receptors lack a known antigen. The time point label for this specimen denotes: sample taken at primary tumor resection. Sequencing was performed on lung tumor tissue, taken at surgery. The source is a male donor with early-stage non-small cell lung cancer.

This clonotype has ten or more counts. The V and J genes are TRBV20-1 and TRBJ2-1; D is perhaps TRBD2 (6 bases). Trimming took off 2 bases at V and 8 bases at J, with 22 bases between the two ends. The CDR3 runs 16 residues. CDR1 and CDR2 from the germline V gene are DFQATT and SNEGSKA (reference sequence). CDR3 region: CSARTLTGLKGDEQFF. CDR3 nucleotide sequence: TGCAGTGCTAGAACACTTACGGGACTCAAGGGCGATGAGCAGTTCTTC.

This clonotype was seen many times. The rearrangement joins TRBV6-6 to TRBJ1-2, with 10 nucleotides matching TRBD1. The CDR3 is 17 residues long. CDR1 is MNHNY, CDR2 SVGAGI, per germline (reference sequence). Trimming removed 8 bases from V and 4 bases from J; junction bases left unmatched: 16. CDR3 in DNA: TGTGCCAGCGGGAAATCGACAGGGGGCCAGTTTCTCTATGGCTACACCTTC. As protein: CASGKSTGGQFLYGYTF.

The V and J genes are TRBV10-1 and TRBJ2-5; possible D gene TRBD2, 6 bases. The ends were cut back, 4 bases at V and 5 bases at J, with 11 bases in the middle. This CDR3 spans 13 amino acids. Germline CDR1 WNHNN, CDR2 SYGVQD (reference sequence). This CDR3 is CASSAGGVETQYF. In DNA form, the CDR3 reads TGCGCCAGCAGTGCCGGCGGGGTGGAGACCCAGTACTTC.

This clonotype occurred many times. The chain recombines TRBV10-3 with TRBJ2-7, with 12 bases identical to TRBD2. The CDR3 loop spans 16 amino acids. Germline V gene sequence: CDR1 ENHRY, CDR2 SYGVKD. Germline trimming cut 6 bases from V and 2 bases from J; bases unmatched to any gene: 8. The CDR3 here is CAISGLAGPVPYEQYF. The CDR3 coding sequence is TGTGCCATCAGCGGACTAGCGGGACCCGTTCCCTACGAGCAGTACTTC.

This clonotype was counted ten times or more. This rearrangement joins TRBV30 to TRBJ1-1; D unresolved. The V end lost 2 bases, the J end lost 0 bases, and 10 bases lay between the germline ends. Germline CDR1 GTSNPN, CDR2 SVGIG (reference sequence). CDR3 length: 14 amino acids. DNA for the CDR3: TGTGCCTGGAGTCGGCAAAACCTGAACACTGAAGCTTTCTTT. It yields the protein CAWSRQNLNTEAFF.

This clonotype was counted a few times. The V call is TRBV20-1, the J call TRBJ2-7; 7 bases fit TRBD2. From germline, CDR1 is DFQATT and CDR2 SNEGSKA (reference sequence). The CDR3 contains 15 residues. V lost 5 bases to trimming and J lost 7 bases; unmatched junction nucleotides: 17. The CDR3 loop is CSADSAGPLSGEQYF. Here the CDR3 DNA reads TGCAGTGCTGATTCAGCGGGGCCCCTCTCGGGGGAGCAGTACTTC.

This clonotype was observed at least ten times. V usage is TRBV7-9 and J usage is TRBJ1-6; D ambiguous. The CDR3 totals 12 residues. In germline, CDR1 is SEHNR, CDR2 FQNEAQ (reference sequence). The V end lost 8 bases, the J end lost 8 bases, and 10 bases lay between the germline ends. CDR3 in amino acids: CASGVMDSPLHF. CDR3 bases: TGTGCCAGCGGCGTCATGGATTCACCCCTCCACTTT.

In its sample, this clonotype was seen a few times. The V gene is TRBV2, the J gene TRBJ2-2; D is perhaps TRBD1 (5 bases). The V gene's germline CDR1 is SNHLY and CDR2 FYNNEI. The CDR3 is 16 residues long. With 2 bases removed from V and 0 bases from J, the gap between germline ends came to 10 bases. This CDR3 reads CASSEWGGSNTGELFF. DNA for the CDR3: TGTGCCAGCAGTGAATGGGGCGGATCGAACACCGGGGAGCTGTTTTTT.

This chain links TRBV10-3 with TRBJ1-4, with 7 bases identical to TRBD1. The CDR3 extends over 13 amino acids. The germline V gene has CDR1 ENHRY and CDR2 SYGVKD. V shed 10 bases and J 7 bases; nucleotides not matched to a gene: 9. In DNA, the CDR3 is TGTGCCACTTCCGGGACAGTTGGTGAAAAACTGTTTTTT. Protein sequence: CATSGTVGEKLFF.

This clonotype was observed a few times. The V and J genes are TRBV11-2 and TRBJ1-6; D gene uncertain. Trimming took off 0 bases at V and 13 bases at J, with 13 bases between the two ends. The CDR3 has 14 residues. Germline V gene sequence: CDR1 SGHAT, CDR2 FQNNGV. In nucleotides, the CDR3 is TGTGCCAGCAGCTTAGATGATCCCGGGCCGCCCCTCCACTTT. Translation: CASSLDDPGPPLHF.

The chain uses TRBV28 and TRBJ2-7; TRBD1 matches 7 bases. Germline V gives CDR1 MDHEN, CDR2 SYDVKM. The CDR3 consists of 14 residues. V was pared by 7 bases and J by 0 bases, with 6 bases of the junction left unmatched. CDR3 region: CASIRDSSSYEQYF. CDR3 nucleotides: TGTGCCAGCATCAGGGACAGTAGCTCCTACGAGCAGTACTTC.

This clonotype was picked up many times. Here the CDR3 reads CSARLWYEQYF. In nucleotides, the CDR3 is TGCAGTGCTCGTTTGTGGTACGAGCAGTACTTC. The rearrangement links TRBV20-1 to TRBJ2-7; D gene unclear. V dropped 5 bases and J dropped 4 bases, with 9 bases sitting between them. This CDR3 has 11 residues. In germline, CDR1 is DFQATT, CDR2 SNEGSKA (reference sequence).

There are many counts of this clonotype. The J gene is TRBJ2-7, the V gene TRBV2; maybe TRBD1 (5 bases). The V and J ends lost 4 bases and 2 bases respectively, with 9 bases between them. This CDR3 comprises 13 residues. Germline CDR1 reads SNHLY; CDR2 reads FYNNEI. CDR3: CASSVQDAYEQYF. The CDR3 DNA sequence: TGTGCCAGCAGTGTACAGGACGCCTACGAGCAGTACTTC.

This clonotype occurred many times. The V and J genes are TRBV12-3 or TRBV12-4 and TRBJ2-1; D unclear. The CDR3 length is 16 residues. The V end lost 1 base, the J end lost 6 bases, and 16 bases lay between the germline ends. In nucleotides, the CDR3 is TGTGCCAGCAGTTTAGATACTACTATAATTTTCAATGAGCAGTTCTTC. This codes for CASSLDTTIIFNEQFF.

The table lists this clonotype with many counts. The CDR3 DNA is TGTGCCAGCAGTGGATATCGCTACCCCGTGGATGAGCAGTTCTTC. Its protein is CASSGYRYPVDEQFF. V gene TRBV25-1 combines with J gene TRBJ2-1; no definite D call. The CDR3 covers 15 residues. V was cut by 4 bases and J by 8 bases, with 18 bases left in between. Looked up from germline, CDR1 is MGHDK and CDR2 is SYGVNS.

Many counts were recorded for this clonotype. The V and J genes are TRBV20-1 and TRBJ2-7, with D possibly TRBD2 on 7 matching bases. The CDR3 has 16 amino acids. V gave up 0 bases and J gave up 2 bases, with 17 bases separating them. CDR1 is DFQATT and CDR2 is SNEGSKA in the germline V gene (reference sequence). DNA for the CDR3: TGCAGTGCTAGAGATATCAAGAGGGGGAGGGCCTACGAGCAGTACTTC. It yields the protein CSARDIKRGRAYEQYF.

The sample holds many counts of this clonotype. The rearrangement joins TRBV20-1 to TRBJ2-3; 7 bases agree with TRBD2. This CDR3 region has 15 residues. The germline V gene has CDR1 DFQATT and CDR2 SNEGSKA (reference sequence). V lost 5 bases to trimming and J lost 8 bases; unmatched junction nucleotides: 16. The CDR3 region has the DNA TGCAGTGCTGCCCGGACTAGTGGCCTCACTGGTACGCAGTATTTT. This sequence encodes CSAARTSGLTGTQYF.

The chain employs TRBV6-5 and TRBJ2-5; TRBD1 matches 7 bases. V was pared by 6 bases and J by 4 bases, with 8 bases of the junction left unmatched. The CDR3 length is 14 residues. Looked up from germline, CDR1 is MNHEY and CDR2 is SVGAGI. CDR3: CASSPAQGRETQYF. DNA of the CDR3: TGTGCCAGCAGCCCGGCACAGGGGAGAGAGACCCAGTACTTC.